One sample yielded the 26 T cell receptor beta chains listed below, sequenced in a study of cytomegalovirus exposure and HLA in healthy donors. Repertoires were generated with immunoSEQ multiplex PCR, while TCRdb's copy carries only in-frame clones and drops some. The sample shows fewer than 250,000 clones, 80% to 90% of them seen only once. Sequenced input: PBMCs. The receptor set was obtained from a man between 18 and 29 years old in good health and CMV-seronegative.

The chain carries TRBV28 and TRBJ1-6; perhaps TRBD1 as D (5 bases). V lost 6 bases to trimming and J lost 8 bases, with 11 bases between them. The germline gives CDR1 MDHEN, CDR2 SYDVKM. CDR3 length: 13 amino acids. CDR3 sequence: CASSNGGYSPLHF. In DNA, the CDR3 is TGTGCCAGCAGCAACGGGGGGTATTCACCCCTCCACTTT.

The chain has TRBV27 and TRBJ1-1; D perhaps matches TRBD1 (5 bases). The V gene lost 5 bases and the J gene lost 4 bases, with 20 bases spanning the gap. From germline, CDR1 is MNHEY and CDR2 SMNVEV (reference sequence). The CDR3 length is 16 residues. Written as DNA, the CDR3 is TGTGCCAGCAGTGTTTATAGTGGTCAGGGCGGCACTGAAGCTTTCTTT. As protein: CASSVYSGQGGTEAFF.

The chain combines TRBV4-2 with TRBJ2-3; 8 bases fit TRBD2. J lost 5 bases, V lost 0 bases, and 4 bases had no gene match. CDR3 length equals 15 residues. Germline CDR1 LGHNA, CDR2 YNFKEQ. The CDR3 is CASSQDAGGGDTQYF. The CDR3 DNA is TGTGCCAGCAGCCAAGACGCGGGGGGTGGAGATACGCAGTATTTT.

The chain's CDR3 is CASSQTGDQPQHF. The CDR3 DNA follows: TGTGCCAGCAGTCAGACAGGGGATCAGCCCCAGCATTTT. The chain employs TRBV6-6 and TRBJ1-5, with 8 nucleotides matching TRBD1. Germline CDR1 is MNHNY and CDR2 is SVGAGI (reference sequence). Germline trimming cut 5 bases from V and 5 bases from J; bases unmatched to any gene: 2. The CDR3 runs to 13 residues.

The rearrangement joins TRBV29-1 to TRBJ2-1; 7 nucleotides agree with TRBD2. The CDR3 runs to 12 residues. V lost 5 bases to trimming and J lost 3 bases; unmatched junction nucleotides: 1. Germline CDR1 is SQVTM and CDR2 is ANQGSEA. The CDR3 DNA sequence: TGCAGCGTTAGCGGGGTCTACAATGAGCAGTTCTTC. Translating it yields CSVSGVYNEQFF.

CDR3 region: CASSVGQGSETQYF. The CDR3 nucleotides read TGTGCCAGCAGCGTAGGACAGGGCTCAGAGACCCAGTACTTC. The genes are TRBV9 and TRBJ2-5; 7 nucleotides agree with TRBD1. V was clipped by 0 bases and J by 4 bases; unmatched bases: 3. The CDR3 loop spans 14 amino acids. Germline loops: CDR1 SGDLS, CDR2 YYNGEE.

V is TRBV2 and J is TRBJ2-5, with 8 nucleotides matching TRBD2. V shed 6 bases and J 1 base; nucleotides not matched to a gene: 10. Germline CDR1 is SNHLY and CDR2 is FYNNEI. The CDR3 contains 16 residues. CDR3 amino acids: CASRAGIAGLQETQYF. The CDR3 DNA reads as TGTGCCAGCAGGGCCGGGATAGCGGGGCTCCAAGAGACCCAGTACTTC.

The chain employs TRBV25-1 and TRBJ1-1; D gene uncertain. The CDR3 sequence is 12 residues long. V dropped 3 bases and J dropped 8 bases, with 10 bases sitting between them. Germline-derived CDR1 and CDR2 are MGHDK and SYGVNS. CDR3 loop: CASSDFGQEAFF. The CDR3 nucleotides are TGTGCCAGCAGTGATTTTGGCCAAGAAGCTTTCTTT. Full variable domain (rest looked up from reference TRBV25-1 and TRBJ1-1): EADIYQTPRYLVIGTGKKITLECSQTMGHDKMYWYQQDPGMELHLIHYSYGVNSTEKGDLSSESTVSRIRTEHFPLTLESARPSHTSQYLCASSDFGQEAFFGQGTRLTVV.

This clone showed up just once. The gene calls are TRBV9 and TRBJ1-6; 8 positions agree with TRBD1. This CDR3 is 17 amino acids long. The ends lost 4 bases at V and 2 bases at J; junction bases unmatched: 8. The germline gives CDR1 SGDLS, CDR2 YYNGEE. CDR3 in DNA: TGTGCCAGCAGCCCCCAGGGGGCGGATCCCTATAATTCACCCCTCCACTTT. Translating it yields CASSPQGADPYNSPLHF.

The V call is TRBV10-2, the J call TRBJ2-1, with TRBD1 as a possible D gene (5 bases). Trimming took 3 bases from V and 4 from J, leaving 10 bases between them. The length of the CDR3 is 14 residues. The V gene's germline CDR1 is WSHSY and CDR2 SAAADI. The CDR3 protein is CASSEARDYNEQFF. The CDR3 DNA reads TGCGCCAGCAGTGAAGCCAGGGATTACAATGAGCAGTTCTTC.

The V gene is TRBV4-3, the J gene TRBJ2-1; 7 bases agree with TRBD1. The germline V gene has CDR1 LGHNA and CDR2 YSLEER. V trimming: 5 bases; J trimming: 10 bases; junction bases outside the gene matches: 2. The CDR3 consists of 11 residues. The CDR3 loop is CASSLQGEQFF. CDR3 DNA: TGCGCCAGCAGCTTACAGGGGGAGCAGTTCTTC.

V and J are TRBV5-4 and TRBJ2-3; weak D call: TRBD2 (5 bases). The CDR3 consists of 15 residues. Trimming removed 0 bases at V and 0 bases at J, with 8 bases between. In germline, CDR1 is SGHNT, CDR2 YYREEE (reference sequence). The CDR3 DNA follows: TGTGCCAGCAGCTTGGTGTCGGGGAGCACAGATACGCAGTATTTT. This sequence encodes CASSLVSGSTDTQYF. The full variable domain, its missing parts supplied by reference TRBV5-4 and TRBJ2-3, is ETGVTQSPTHLIKTRGQQVTLRCSSQSGHNTVSWYQQALGQGPQFIFQYYREEENGRGNFPPRFSGLQFPNYSSELNVNALELDDSALYLCASSLVSGSTDTQYFGPGTRLTVL.

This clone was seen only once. In DNA, the CDR3 is TGTGCCAGCAGCCCGGGACAGGGAAGGGAGCAGTACTTC. It specifies CASSPGQGREQYF. V usage is TRBV11-2 and J usage is TRBJ2-7; 9 bases map to TRBD1. The V gene's germline CDR1 is SGHAT and CDR2 FQNNGV. After removal of 5 bases from V and 7 bases from J, the junction contained 6 bases not matched to a gene. This CDR3 comprises 13 residues.

CDR3 residues: CASSQPGDTQYF. Written as DNA, the CDR3 is TGCGCCAGCAGCCAACCCGGGGATACGCAGTATTTT. V is TRBV4-3 and J is TRBJ2-3; no clear D. The CDR3 consists of 12 residues. CDR1 is LGHNA and CDR2 is YSLEER in the germline V gene. V gave up 2 bases and J gave up 6 bases, with 6 bases separating them.

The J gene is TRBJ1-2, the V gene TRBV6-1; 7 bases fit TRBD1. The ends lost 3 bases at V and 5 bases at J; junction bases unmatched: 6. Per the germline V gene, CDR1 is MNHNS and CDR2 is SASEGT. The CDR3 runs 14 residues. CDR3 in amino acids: CASSDPGQRYGYTF. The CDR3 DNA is TGTGCCAGCAGTGATCCGGGACAGAGGTATGGCTACACCTTC.

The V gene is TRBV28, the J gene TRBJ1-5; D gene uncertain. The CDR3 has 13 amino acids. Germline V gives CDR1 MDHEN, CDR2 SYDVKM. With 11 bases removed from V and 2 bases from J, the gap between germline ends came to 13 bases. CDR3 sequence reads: CASQPSGNQPQHF. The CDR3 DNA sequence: TGTGCCTCACAACCTTCCGGCAATCAGCCCCAGCATTTT.

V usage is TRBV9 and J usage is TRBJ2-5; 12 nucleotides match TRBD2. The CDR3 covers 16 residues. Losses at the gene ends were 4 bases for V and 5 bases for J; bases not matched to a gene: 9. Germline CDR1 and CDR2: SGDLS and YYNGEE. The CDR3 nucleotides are TGTGCCAGCAGCCCCCGACTAGCGGGGGCACTCGAGACCCAGTACTTC. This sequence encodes CASSPRLAGALETQYF.

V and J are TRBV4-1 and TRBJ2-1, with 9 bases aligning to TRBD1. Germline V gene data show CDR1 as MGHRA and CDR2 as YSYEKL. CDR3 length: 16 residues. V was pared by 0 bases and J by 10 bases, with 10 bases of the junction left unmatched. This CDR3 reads CASSQDGGTGFMEQFF. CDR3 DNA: TGCGCCAGCAGCCAAGACGGCGGGACAGGGTTTATGGAGCAGTTCTTC.

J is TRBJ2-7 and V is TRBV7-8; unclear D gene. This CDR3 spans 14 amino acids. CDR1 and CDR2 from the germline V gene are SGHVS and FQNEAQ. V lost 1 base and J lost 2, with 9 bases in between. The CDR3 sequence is CASSLGPLPYEQYF. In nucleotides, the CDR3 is TGTGCCAGCAGCTTAGGTCCTCTCCCCTACGAGCAGTACTTC.

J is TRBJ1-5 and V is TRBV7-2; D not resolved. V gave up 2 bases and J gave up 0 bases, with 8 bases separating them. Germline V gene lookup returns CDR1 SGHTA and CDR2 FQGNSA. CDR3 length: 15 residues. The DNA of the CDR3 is TGTGCCAGCAGCTTATCACGGGGTAGCAATCAGCCCCAGCATTTT. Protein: CASSLSRGSNQPQHF. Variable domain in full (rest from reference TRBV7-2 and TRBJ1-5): GAGVSQSPSNKVTEKGKDVELRCDPISGHTALYWYRQSLGQGLEFLIYFQGNSAPDKSGLPSDRFSAERTGGSVSTLTIQRTQQEDSAVYLCASSLSRGSNQPQHFGDGTRLSIL.

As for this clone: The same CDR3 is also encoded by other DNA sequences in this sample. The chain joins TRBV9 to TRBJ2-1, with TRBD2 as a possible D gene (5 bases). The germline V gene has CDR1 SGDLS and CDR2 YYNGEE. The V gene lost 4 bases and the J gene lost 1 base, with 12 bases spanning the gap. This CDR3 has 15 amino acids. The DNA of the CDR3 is TGTGCCAGCAGCACGAGCGGTTCTTCCTACAATGAGCAGTTCTTC. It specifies CASSTSGSSYNEQFF.

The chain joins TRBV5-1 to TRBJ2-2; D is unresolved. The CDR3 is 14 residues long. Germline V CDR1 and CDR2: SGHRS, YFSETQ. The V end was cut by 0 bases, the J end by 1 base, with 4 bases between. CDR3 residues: CASSLDMNTGELFF. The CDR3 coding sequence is TGCGCCAGCAGCTTGGATATGAACACCGGGGAGCTGTTTTTT.

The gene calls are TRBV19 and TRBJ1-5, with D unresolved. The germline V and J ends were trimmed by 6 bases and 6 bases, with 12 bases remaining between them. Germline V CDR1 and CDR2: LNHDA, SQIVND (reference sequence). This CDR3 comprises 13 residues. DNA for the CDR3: TGTGCCAGTAGCGGTCGAGGGAGTCAGCCCCAGCATTTT. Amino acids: CASSGRGSQPQHF.

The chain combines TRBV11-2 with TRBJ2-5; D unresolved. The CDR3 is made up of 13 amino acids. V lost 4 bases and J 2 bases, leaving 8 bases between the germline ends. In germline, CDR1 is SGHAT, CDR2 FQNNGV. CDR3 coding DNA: TGTGCCAGCAGCTCAGAACTGCAAGAGACCCAGTACTTC. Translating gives CASSSELQETQYF.

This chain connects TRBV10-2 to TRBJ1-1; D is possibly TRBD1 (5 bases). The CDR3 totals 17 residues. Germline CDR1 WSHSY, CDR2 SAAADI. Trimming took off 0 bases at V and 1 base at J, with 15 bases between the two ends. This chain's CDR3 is CASSESLAGRRNTEAFF. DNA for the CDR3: TGCGCCAGCAGTGAGTCGCTGGCGGGACGGAGGAACACTGAAGCTTTCTTT.

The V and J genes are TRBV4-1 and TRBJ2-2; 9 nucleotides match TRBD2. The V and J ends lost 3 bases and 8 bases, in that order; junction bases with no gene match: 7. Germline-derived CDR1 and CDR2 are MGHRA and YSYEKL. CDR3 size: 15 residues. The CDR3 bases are TGCGCCAGCAGCCACCCACAACTAGCGGGTGGGGAGCTGTTTTTT. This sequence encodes CASSHPQLAGGELFF.